This T cell receptor beta chain was identified during a study of CXCR3-negative and CXCR3-positive naive CD8 T cells. The naive CD8+ gate required CD45RO-CCR7+CD27+CD95- phenotype. With UMI labels, 5' RACE was used to prepare the TRB cDNA libraries. TCRdb reprocessed the 5' RACE reads and stores each CDR3 protein as one record, lacking DNA. The table for this sample gives some 7,000 distinct CDR3 sequences. The CDR3 totals 12 residues. The V gene's germline CDR1 is LGHDT and CDR2 YNNKEL (reference sequence). Remarks on this clonotype: The antigen is not known.

General observations from the study: Researchers report that CXCR3-positive naive cells carry more hydrophobic TRB CDR3s than CXCR3-negative naive cells. Naive cells used TRBV-TRBJ genes in much the same way whether CXCR3-negative or CXCR3-positive; memory cells did not.

The TCR originated in a human donor in good health. Some clones in this sample may be carry-over from other donors' samples. The rearrangement links TRBV3-1 to TRBJ2-7. Sequenced input: naive CXCR3+ CD8+ T cells from blood. As to subset: CD45RO-CCR7+CD27+CD95- naive CD8+ T cells expressing CXCR3 (TNR3+). This CDR3 reads CASSPDFYEQYF.